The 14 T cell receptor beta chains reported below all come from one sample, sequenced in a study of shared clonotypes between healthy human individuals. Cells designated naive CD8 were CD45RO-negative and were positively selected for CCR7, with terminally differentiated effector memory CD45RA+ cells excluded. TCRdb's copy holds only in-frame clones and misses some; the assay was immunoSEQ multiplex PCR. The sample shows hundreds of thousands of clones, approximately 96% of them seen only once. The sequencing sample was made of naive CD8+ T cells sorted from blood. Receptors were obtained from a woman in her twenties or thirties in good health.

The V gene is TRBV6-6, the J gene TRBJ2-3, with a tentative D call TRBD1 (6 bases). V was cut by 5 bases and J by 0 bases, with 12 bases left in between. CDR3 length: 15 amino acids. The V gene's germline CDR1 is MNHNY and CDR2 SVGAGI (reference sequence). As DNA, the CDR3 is TGTGCCAGCAGTCCCCGGGACATAAGCACAGATACGCAGTATTTT. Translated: CASSPRDISTDTQYF.

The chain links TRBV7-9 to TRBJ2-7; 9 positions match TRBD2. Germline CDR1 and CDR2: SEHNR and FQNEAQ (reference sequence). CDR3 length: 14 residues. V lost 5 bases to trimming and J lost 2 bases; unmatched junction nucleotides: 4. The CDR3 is CASSGTSSTYEQYF. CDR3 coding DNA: TGTGCCAGCAGCGGGACTAGCAGTACCTACGAGCAGTACTTC. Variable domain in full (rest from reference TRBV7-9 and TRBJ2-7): DTGVSQNPRHKITKRGQNVTFRCDPISEHNRLYWYRQTLGQGPEFLTYFQNEAQLEKSRLLSDRFSAERPKGSFSTLEIQRTEQGDSAMYLCASSGTSSTYEQYFGPGTRLTVT.

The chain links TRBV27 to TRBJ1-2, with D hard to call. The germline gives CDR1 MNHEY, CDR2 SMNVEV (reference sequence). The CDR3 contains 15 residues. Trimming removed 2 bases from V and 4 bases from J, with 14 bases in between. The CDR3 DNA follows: TGTGCCAGCAGTTTAACAAAGACGGTTGTCTATGGCTACACCTTC. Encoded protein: CASSLTKTVVYGYTF.

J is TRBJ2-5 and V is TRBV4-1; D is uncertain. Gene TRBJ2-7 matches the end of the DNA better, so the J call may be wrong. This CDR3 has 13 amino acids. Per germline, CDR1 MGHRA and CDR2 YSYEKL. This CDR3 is CASSPDPSYEQYF. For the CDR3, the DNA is TGCGCCAGCAGCCCGGACCCTTCCTACGAGCAGTACTTC.

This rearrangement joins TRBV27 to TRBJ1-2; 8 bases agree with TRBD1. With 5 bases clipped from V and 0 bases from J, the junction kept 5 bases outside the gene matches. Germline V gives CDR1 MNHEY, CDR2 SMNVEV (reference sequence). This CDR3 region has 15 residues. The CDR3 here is CASSPGTGANYGYTF. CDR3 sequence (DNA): TGTGCCAGCAGTCCCGGGACAGGAGCTAACTATGGCTACACCTTC.

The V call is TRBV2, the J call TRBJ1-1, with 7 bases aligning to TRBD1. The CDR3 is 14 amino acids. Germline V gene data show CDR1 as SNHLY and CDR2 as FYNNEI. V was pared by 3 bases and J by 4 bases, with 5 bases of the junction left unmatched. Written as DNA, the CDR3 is TGTGCCAGCAGTGAGCCCAGGGGGAGCACTGAAGCTTTCTTT. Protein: CASSEPRGSTEAFF.

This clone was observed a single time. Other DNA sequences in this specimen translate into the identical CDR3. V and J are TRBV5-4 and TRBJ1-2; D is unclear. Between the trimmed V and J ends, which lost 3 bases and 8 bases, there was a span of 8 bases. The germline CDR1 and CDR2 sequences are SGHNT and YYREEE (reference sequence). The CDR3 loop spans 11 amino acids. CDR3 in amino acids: CASSSDGGYTF. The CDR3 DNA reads TGTGCCAGCAGCTCCGACGGGGGCTACACCTTC.

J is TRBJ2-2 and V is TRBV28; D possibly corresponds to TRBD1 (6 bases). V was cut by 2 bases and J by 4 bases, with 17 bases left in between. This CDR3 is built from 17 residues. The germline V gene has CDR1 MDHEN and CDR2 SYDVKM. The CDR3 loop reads CASSLRDTSPGTGELFF. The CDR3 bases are TGTGCCAGCAGTTTAAGGGACACTTCTCCGGGCACCGGGGAGCTGTTTTTT. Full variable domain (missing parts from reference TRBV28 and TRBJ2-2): DVKVTQSSRYLVKRTGEKVFLECVQDMDHENMFWYRQDPGLGLRLIYFSYDVKMKEKGDIPEGYSVSREKKERFSLILESASTNQTSMYLCASSLRDTSPGTGELFFGEGSRLTVL.

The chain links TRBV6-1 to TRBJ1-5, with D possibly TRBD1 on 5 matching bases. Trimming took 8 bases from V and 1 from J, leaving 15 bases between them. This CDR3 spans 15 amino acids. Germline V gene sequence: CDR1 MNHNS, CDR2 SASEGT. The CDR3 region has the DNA TGTGCCAGCTGGGGGGGAGAGTGGAGCAATCAGCCCCAGCATTTT. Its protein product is CASWGGEWSNQPQHF.

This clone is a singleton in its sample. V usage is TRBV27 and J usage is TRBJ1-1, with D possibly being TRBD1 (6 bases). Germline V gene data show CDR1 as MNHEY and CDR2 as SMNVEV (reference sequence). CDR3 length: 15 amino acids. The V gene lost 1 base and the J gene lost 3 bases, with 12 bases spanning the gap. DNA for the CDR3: TGTGCCAGCAGTTTATTAGGGGGTGGGTACACTGAAGCTTTCTTT. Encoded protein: CASSLLGGGYTEAFF.

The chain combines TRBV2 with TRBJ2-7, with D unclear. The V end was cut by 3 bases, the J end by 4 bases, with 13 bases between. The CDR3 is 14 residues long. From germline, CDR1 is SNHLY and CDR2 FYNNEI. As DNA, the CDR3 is TGTGCCAGCAGTGACGGAAGAGGATTTTACGAGCAGTACTTC. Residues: CASSDGRGFYEQYF.

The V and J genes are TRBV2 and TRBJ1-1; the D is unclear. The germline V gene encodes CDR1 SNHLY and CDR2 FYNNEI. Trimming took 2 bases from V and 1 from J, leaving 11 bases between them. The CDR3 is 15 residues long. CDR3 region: CASSEREGGNTEAFF. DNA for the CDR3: TGTGCCAGCAGTGAACGTGAAGGAGGGAACACTGAAGCTTTCTTT. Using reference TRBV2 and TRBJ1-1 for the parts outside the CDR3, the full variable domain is EPEVTQTPSHQVTQMGQEVILRCVPISNHLYFYWYRQILGQKVEFLVSFYNNEISEKSEIFDDQFSVERPDGSNFTLKIRSTKLEDSAMYFCASSEREGGNTEAFFGQGTRLTVV.

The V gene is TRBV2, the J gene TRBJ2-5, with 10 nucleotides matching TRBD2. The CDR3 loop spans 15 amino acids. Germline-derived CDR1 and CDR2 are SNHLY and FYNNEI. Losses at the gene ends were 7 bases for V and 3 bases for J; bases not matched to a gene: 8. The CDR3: CASTWQREGEETQYF. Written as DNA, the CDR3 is TGTGCCAGCACATGGCAGCGGGAGGGCGAAGAGACCCAGTACTTC.

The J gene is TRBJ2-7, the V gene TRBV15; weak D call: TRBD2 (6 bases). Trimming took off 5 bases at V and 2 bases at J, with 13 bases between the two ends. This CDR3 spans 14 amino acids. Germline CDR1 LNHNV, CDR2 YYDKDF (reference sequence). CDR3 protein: CATSYSAGTYEQYF. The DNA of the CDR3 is TGTGCCACCAGCTATTCGGCGGGAACCTACGAGCAGTACTTC.